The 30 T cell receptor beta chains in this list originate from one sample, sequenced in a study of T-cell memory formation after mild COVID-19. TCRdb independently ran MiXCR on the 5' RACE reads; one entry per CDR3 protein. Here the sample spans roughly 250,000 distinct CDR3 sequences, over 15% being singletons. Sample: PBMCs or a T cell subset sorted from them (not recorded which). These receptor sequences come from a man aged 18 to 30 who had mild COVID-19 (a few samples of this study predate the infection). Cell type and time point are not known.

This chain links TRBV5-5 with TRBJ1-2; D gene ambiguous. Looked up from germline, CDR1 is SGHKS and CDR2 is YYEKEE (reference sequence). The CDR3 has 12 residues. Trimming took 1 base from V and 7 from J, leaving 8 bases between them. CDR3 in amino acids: CASSLWMGGYTF. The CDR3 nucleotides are TGTGCCAGCAGCTTGTGGATGGGTGGCTACACCTTC.

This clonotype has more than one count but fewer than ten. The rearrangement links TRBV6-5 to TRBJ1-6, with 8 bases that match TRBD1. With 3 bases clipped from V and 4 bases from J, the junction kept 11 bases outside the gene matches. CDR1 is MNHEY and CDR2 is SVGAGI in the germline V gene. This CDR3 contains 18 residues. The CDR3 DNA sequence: TGTGCCAGCAGTTATCATCGACAGGGGTCTTCATATAATTCACCCCTCCACTTT. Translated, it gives CASSYHRQGSSYNSPLHF.

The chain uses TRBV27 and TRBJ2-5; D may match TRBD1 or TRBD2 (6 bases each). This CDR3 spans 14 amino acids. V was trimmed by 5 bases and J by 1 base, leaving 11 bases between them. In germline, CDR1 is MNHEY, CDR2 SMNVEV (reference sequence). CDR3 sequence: CASSRRGRQETQYF. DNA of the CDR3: TGTGCCAGCAGTCGTCGGGGGCGCCAAGAGACCCAGTACTTC.

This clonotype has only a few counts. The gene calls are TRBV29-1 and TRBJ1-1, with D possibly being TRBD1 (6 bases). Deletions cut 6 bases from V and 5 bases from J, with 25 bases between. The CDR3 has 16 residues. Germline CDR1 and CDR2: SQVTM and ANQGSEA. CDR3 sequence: CSVGLMGALGNTEAFF. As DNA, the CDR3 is TGCAGCGTAGGCCTTATGGGGGCGCTCGGAAATACTGAAGCTTTCTTT.

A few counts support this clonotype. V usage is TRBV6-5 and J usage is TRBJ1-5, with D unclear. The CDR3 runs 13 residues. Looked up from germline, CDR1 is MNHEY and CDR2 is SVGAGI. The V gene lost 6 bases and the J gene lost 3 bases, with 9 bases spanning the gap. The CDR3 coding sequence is TGTGCCAGCAGGGACGGAGACAATCAGCCCCAGCATTTT. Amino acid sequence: CASRDGDNQPQHF.

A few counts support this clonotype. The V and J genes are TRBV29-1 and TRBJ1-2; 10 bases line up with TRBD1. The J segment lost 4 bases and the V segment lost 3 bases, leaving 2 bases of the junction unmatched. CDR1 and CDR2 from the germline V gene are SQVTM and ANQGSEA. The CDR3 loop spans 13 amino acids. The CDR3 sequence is CSVERTGGYGYTF. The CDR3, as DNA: TGCAGCGTTGAGCGGACAGGGGGCTATGGCTACACCTTC.

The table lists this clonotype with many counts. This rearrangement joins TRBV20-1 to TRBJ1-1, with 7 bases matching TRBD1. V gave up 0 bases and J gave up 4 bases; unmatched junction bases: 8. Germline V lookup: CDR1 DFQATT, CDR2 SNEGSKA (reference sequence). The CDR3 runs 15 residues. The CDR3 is CSAREGDSWGTEAFF. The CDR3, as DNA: TGCAGTGCTAGAGAGGGGGACAGCTGGGGCACTGAAGCTTTCTTT.

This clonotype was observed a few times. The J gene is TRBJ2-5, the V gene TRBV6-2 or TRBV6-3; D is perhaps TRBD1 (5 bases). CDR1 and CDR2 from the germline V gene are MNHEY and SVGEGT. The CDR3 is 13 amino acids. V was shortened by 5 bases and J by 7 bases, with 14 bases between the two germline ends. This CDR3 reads CASSPPPQGTQYF. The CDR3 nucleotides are TGTGCCAGCAGTCCACCCCCTCAGGGGACCCAGTACTTC.

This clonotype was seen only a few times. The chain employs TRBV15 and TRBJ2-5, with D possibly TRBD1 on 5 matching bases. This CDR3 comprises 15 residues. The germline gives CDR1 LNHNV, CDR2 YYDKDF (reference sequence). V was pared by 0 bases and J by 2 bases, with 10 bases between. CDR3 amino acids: CATSRDRQYQETQYF. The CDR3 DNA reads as TGTGCCACCAGCAGAGATAGACAGTATCAAGAGACCCAGTACTTC. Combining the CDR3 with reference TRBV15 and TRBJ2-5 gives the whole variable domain DAMVIQNPRYQVTQFGKPVTLSCSQTLNHNVMYWYQQKSSQAPKLLFHYYDKDFNNEADTPDNFQSRRPNTSFCFLDIRSPGLGDTAMYLCATSRDRQYQETQYFGPGTRLLVL.

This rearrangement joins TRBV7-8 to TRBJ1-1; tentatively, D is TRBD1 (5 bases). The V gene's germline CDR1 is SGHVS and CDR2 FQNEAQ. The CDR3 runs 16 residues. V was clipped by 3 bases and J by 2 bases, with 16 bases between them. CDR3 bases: TGTGCCAGCAGCTTTGCCTTAGGGCAGGGAAACACTGAAGCTTTCTTT. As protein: CASSFALGQGNTEAFF.

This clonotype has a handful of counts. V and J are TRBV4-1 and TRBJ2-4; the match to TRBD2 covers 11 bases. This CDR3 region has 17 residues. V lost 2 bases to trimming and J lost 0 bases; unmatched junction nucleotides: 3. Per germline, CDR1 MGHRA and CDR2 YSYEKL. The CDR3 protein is CASSQPTSGGAKNIQYF. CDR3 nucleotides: TGCGCCAGCAGCCAACCTACTAGCGGGGGAGCCAAAAACATTCAGTACTTC.

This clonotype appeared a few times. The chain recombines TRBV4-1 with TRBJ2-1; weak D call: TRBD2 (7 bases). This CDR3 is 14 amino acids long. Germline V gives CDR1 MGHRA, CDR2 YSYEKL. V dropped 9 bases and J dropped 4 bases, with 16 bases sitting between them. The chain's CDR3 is CASKRGGSYNEQFF. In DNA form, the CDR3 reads TGCGCCAGTAAAAGGGGGGGGTCTTACAATGAGCAGTTCTTC.

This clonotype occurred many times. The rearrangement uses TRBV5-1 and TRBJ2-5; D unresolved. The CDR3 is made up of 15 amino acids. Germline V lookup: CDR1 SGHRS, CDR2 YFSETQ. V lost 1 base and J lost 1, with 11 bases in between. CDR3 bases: TGCGCCAGCAGCTTGATGTTGGGTGGCCAAGAGACCCAGTACTTC. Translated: CASSLMLGGQETQYF.

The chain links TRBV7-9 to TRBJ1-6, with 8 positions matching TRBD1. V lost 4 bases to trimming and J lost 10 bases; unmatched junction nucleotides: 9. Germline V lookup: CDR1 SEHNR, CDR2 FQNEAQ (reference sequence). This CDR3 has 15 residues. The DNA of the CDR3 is TGTGCCAGCAGCTCTCGGACAGGGAGAGGCTCACCCCTCCACTTT. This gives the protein CASSSRTGRGSPLHF.

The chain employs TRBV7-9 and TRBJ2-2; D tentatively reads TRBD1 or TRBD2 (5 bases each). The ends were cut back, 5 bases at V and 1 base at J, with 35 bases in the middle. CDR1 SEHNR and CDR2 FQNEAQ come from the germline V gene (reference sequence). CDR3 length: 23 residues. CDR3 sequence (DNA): TGTGCCAGCAGCCTCCACCGCCGAGGTCTCCGGAATATCGGGACCGGGAACACCGGGGAGCTGTTTTTT. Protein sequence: CASSLHRRGLRNIGTGNTGELFF.

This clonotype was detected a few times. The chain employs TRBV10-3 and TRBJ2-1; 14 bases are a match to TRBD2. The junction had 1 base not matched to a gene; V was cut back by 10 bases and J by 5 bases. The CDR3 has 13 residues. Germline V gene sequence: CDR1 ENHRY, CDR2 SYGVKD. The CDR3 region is CATTSGGDNEQFF. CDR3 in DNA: TGTGCCACGACTAGCGGGGGGGACAATGAGCAGTTCTTC.

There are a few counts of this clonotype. For the CDR3, the DNA is TGTGCCAGCAGCCAAGATCGTATAGCGGGGGGGCCAGAGACCCAGTACTTC. It translates to CASSQDRIAGGPETQYF. The rearrangement joins TRBV3-1 to TRBJ2-5, with 11 bases fitting TRBD2. Germline V gene sequence: CDR1 LGHDT, CDR2 YNNKEL (reference sequence). The CDR3 is 17 residues long. J lost 4 bases, V lost 0 bases, and 7 bases had no gene match.

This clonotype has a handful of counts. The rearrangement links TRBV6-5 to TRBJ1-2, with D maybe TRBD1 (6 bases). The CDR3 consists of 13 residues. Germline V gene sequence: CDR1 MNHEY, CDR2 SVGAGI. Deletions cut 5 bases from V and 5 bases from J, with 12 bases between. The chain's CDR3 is CASSAGAEYGYTF. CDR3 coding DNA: TGTGCCAGCAGTGCAGGGGCGGAATATGGCTACACCTTC.

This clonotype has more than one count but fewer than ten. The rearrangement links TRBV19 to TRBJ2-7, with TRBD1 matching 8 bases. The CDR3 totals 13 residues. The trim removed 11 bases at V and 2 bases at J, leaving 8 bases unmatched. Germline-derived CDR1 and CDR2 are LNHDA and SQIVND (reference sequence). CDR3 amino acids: CAGFRTGPYEQYV. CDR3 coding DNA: TGTGCCGGTTTTAGGACAGGGCCCTACGAGCAGTACGTC.

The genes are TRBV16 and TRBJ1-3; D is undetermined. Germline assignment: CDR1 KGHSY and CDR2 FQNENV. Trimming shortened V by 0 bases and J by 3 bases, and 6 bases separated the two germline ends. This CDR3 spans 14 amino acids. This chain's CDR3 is CASSQSPNGNTIYF. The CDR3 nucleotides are TGTGCCAGCAGCCAATCCCCCAATGGAAACACCATATATTTT.

The CDR3: CASSEQRISTDTQYF. The CDR3 region has the DNA TGTGCCAGCAGCGAACAAAGAATTAGCACAGATACGCAGTATTTT. This chain connects TRBV7-2 to TRBJ2-3; no clear D gene. This CDR3 is built from 15 residues. Trimming left V 5 bases short and J 0 bases short, with 12 bases between. CDR1 is SGHTA and CDR2 is FQGNSA in the germline V gene.

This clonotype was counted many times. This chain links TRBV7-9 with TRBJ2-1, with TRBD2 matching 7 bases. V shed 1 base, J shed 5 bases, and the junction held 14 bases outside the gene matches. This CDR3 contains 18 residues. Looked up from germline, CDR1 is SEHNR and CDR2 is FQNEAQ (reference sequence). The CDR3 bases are TGTGCCAGCAGCTTAGTGGGCCCTGGGACGGGAGGCCACAATGAGCAGTTCTTC. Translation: CASSLVGPGTGGHNEQFF.

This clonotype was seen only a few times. The CDR3 sequence: CASSLERGVYNEQFF. The CDR3 coding sequence is TGTGCCAGCAGCTTAGAACGGGGGGTTTACAATGAGCAGTTCTTC. The rearrangement uses TRBV7-2 and TRBJ2-1; 7 bases are a match to TRBD2. This CDR3 has 15 residues. Germline CDR1 SGHTA, CDR2 FQGNSA. With 1 base clipped from V and 4 bases from J, the junction kept 4 bases outside the gene matches. The variable domain in full, completed from reference TRBV7-2 and TRBJ2-1, reads GAGVSQSPSNKVTEKGKDVELRCDPISGHTALYWYRQSLGQGLEFLIYFQGNSAPDKSGLPSDRFSAERTGGSVSTLTIQRTQQEDSAVYLCASSLERGVYNEQFFGPGTRLTVL.

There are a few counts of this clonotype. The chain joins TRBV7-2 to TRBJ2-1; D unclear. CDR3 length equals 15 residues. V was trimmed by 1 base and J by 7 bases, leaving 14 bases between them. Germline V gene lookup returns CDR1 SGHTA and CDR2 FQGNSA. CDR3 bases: TGTGCCAGCAGCTTAGAGGTCTCGCGTTGGAATGAGCAGTTCTTC. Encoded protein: CASSLEVSRWNEQFF.

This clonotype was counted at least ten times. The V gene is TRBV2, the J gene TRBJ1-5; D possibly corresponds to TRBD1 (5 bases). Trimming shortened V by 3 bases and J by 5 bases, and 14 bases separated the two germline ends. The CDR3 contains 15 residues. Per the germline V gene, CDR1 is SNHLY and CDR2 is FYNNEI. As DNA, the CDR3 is TGTGCCAGCAGTGATGTCGGGGGTAGTGATCAGCCCCAGCATTTT. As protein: CASSDVGGSDQPQHF.

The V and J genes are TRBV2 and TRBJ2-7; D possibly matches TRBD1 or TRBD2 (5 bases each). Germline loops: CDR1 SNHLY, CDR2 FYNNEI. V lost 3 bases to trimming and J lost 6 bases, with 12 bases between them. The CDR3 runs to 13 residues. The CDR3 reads CASSDVGRAEQYF. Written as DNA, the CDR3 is TGTGCCAGCAGTGACGTGGGACGTGCCGAGCAGTACTTC.

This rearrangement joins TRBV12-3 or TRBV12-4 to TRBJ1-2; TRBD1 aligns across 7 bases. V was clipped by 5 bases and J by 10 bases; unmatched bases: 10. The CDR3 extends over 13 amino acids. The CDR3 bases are TGTGCCAGCAGTAAGGGACAGCTAGGATACTACACCTTC. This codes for CASSKGQLGYYTF.

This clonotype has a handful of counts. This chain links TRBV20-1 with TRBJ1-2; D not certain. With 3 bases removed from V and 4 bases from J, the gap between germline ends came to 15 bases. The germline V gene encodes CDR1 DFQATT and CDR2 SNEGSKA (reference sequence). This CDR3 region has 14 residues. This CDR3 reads CSARDVFLSYGYTF. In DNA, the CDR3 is TGCAGTGCTAGGGACGTTTTCCTGAGCTATGGCTACACCTTC.

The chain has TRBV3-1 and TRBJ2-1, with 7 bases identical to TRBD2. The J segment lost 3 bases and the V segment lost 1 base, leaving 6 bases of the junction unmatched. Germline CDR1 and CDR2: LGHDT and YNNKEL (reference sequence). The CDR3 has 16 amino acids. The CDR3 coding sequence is TGTGCCAGCAGCCAAGGAGCGGGGCCCCTCTACAATGAGCAGTTCTTC. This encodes CASSQGAGPLYNEQFF.

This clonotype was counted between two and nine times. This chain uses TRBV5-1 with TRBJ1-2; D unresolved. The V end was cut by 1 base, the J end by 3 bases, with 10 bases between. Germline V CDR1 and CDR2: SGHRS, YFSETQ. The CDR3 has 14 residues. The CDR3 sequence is CASSLRREHYGYTF. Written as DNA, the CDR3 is TGCGCCAGCAGCTTGCGTAGGGAGCACTATGGCTACACCTTC.